This is a list of T cell receptor beta chains from one sample in a study of cytomegalovirus exposure and HLA in healthy donors. The data were produced by immunoSEQ multiplex PCR, yet TCRdb's version contains in-frame clones alone and is incomplete. Among roughly 80,000 clones listed, under 70% were seen once. The sample comprised PBMCs. The receptors stem from a woman aged 45-60 years in good health and CMV-seropositive. Each CDR3 is given with its conserved first and last residue. Fields, in order: V gene, D gene, J gene, clone size, CDR3 protein, CDR3 DNA. D genes are given only for firm matches. Clone sizes are given selectively: once, few, many, or a class where the clone is expanded.

TRBV5-1	TRBD1	TRBJ1-2	few	CASSVDRAMGDYGYTF	TGCGCCAGCAGCGTCGACAGGGCTATGGGCGACTATGGCTACACCTTC
TRBV19	TRBD1	TRBJ2-1	NA	CASQFPVQGANEQFF	TGTGCCAGCCAGTTTCCGGTACAGGGGGCAAATGAGCAGTTCTTC
TRBV27	NA	TRBJ2-7	NA	CASSLGGLGYEQYF	TGTGCCAGCAGTTTAGGGGGGTTGGGCTACGAGCAGTACTTC
TRBV28	TRBD1	TRBJ2-2	NA	CASSLYGTELTGELFF	TGTGCCAGCAGTTTATACGGGACAGAACTCACCGGGGAGCTGTTTTTT
TRBV11-2	TRBD1	TRBJ2-2	few	CASSLQGAQAGELFF	TGTGCCAGCAGCTTACAGGGGGCCCAGGCCGGGGAGCTGTTTTTT
TRBV28	TRBD1	TRBJ2-2	few	CASTSQGAGTGELFF	TGTGCCAGCACCTCTCAGGGGGCGGGCACCGGGGAGCTGTTTTTT
TRBV4-1	NA	TRBJ2-5	NA	CASSQRSGTSQETQYF	TGCGCCAGCAGCCAACGGTCCGGGACATCGCAAGAGACCCAGTACTTC
TRBV5-4	NA	TRBJ2-7	NA	CASSPGRGAGEQYF	TGTGCCAGCAGCCCGGGCCGGGGGGCTGGCGAGCAGTACTTC
TRBV11-2	NA	TRBJ1-3	NA	CASQSPGNTIYF	TGTGCCAGCCAAAGCCCTGGAAACACCATATATTTT
TRBV2	TRBD1	TRBJ1-3	NA	CASRGQGTGNTIYF	TGTGCCAGCAGAGGACAGGGCACTGGAAACACCATATATTTT
TRBV2	TRBD1	TRBJ2-5	few	CASSKDRGTEETQYF	TGTGCCAGCAGTAAGGACAGGGGGACGGAAGAGACCCAGTACTTC
TRBV5-1	TRBD1	TRBJ1-1	NA	CASSSTGGGMNTEAFF	TGCGCCAGCAGCTCAACAGGGGGAGGGATGAACACTGAAGCTTTCTTT
TRBV5-4	NA	TRBJ1-3	few	CASTGGPRTSGNTIYF	TGTGCCAGCACCGGGGGACCGAGGACGTCTGGAAACACCATATATTTT